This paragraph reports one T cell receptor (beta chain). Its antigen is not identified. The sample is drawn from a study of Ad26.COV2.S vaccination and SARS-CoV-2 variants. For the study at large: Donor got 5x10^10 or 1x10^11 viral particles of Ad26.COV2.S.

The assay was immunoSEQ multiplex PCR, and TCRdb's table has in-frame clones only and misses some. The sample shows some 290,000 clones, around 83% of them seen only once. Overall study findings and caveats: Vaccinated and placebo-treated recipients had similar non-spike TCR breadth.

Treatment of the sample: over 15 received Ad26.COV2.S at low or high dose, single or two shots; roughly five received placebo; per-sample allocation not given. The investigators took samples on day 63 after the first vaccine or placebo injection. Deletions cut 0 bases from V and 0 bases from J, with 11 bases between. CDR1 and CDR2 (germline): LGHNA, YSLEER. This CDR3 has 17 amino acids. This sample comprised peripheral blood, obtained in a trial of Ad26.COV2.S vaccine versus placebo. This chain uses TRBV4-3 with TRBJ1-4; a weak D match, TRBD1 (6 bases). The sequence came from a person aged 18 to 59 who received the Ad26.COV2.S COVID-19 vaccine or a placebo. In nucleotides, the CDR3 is TGCGCCAGCAGCCAAGAGGGGGGCGGCTCAACTAATGAAAAACTGTTTTTT. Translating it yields CASSQEGGGSTNEKLFF.